These 14 T cell receptor beta chains were sequenced from one sample in a study of post-analysis software for immune sequencing data. The antigens these receptors bind are not known. General study findings and limits: A handful of TRBV segments were significantly more frequent in patients than in controls. TRBV5-6, TRBV5-1 and TRBV20-1 were among these segments.

Every TCR beta cDNA library bore unique molecular identifiers. TCRdb reprocessed the PCR reads via MiXCR and lists one record per CDR3 protein. The repertoire has roughly 600,000 distinct CDR3 sequences, about 40% of them found once; the top ten carry around 1.7%. Sequencing was done on a sample of blood. All receptors derive from a girl between 10 and 17 years old with multiple sclerosis.

The rearrangement links TRBV29-1 to TRBJ1-2; no definite D call. Trimming took 0 bases from V and 4 from J, leaving 6 bases between them. The CDR3 length is 12 residues. Germline CDR1 and CDR2: SQVTM and ANQGSEA. The CDR3 DNA is TGCAGCGTTGAAGAGAGTATCTATGGCTACACCTTC. This codes for CSVEESIYGYTF. The full variable domain, with the rest looked up from reference TRBV29-1 and TRBJ1-2, is SAVISQKPSRDICQRGTSLTIQCQVDSQVTMMFWYRQQPGQSLTLIATANQGSEATYESGFVIDKFPISRPNLTFSTLTVSNMSPEDSSIYLCSVEESIYGYTFGSGTRLTVV.

This sequence joins TRBV29-1 and TRBJ1-1; possibly TRBD1 for D (5 bases). Germline V gene lookup returns CDR1 SQVTM and CDR2 ANQGSEA. CDR3 size: 11 residues. V was cut by 4 bases and J by 4 bases, with 7 bases left in between. The CDR3 sequence: CSVVTVTEAFF. The CDR3, as DNA: TGCAGCGTTGTGACAGTCACTGAAGCTTTCTTT.

This clonotype was counted at least ten times. This chain's CDR3 is CASSPGTAASYNEQFF. DNA for the CDR3: TGTGCCAGCAGCCCGGGGACAGCGGCCTCCTACAATGAGCAGTTCTTC. The chain is built from TRBV12-3 or TRBV12-4 and TRBJ2-1; 7 nucleotides match TRBD1. V dropped 6 bases and J dropped 0; count of bases not matched to a gene: 8. There are 16 residues in the CDR3.

This chain uses TRBV12-3 or TRBV12-4 with TRBJ1-1, with D hard to call. Trimming took off 4 bases at V and 0 bases at J, with 15 bases between the two ends. The CDR3 is 16 residues long. CDR3 DNA: TGTGCCAGCAGTTCGCTACCGGTACAGTTGAACACTGAAGCTTTCTTT. It translates to CASSSLPVQLNTEAFF.

The J gene is TRBJ2-3, the V gene TRBV10-3, with a weak D call TRBD2 (7 bases). The CDR3 totals 13 residues. Between the trimmed V and J ends, which lost 11 bases and 4 bases, there was a span of 16 bases. Germline lookup yields CDR1 ENHRY and CDR2 SYGVKD. The CDR3 sequence is CAQRGGSADTQYF. The CDR3 nucleotides are TGTGCCCAGAGGGGGGGCAGCGCAGATACGCAGTATTTT.

This chain uses TRBV7-8 with TRBJ2-3; 12 nucleotides align to TRBD2. The CDR3 is made up of 17 amino acids. In germline, CDR1 is SGHVS, CDR2 FQNEAQ. The V segment lost 5 bases and the J segment 4 bases; nucleotides outside the gene matches: 10. The CDR3 DNA follows: TGTGCCAGCAGCCGTTACGGACTAGCGGGAAGGGCAGATACGCAGTATTTT. Residues: CASSRYGLAGRADTQYF.

The chain couples TRBV11-2 to TRBJ2-1; 9 bases line up with TRBD2. Trimming removed 5 bases from V and 0 bases from J; junction bases left unmatched: 11. Germline V gives CDR1 SGHAT, CDR2 FQNNGV. The CDR3 is 18 residues long. CDR3 loop: CASSVETYSGSSYNEQFF. The DNA of the CDR3 is TGTGCCAGCAGCGTGGAGACCTATAGCGGGAGCTCCTACAATGAGCAGTTCTTC.

About this clonotype itself: The junction differs from germline at one of its ends, possibly a read error. The V and J genes are TRBV29-1 and TRBJ2-1; D perhaps matches TRBD1 (6 bases). The V gene's germline CDR1 is SQVTM and CDR2 ANQGSEA. CDR3 size: 11 residues. CDR3 DNA: TGCGGCGTTGGGGGCACGGATGAGCAGTTCTTC. Its protein product is CGVGGTDEQFF.

V is TRBV7-6 and J is TRBJ1-1, with D uncertain. This CDR3 is built from 19 residues. Per germline, CDR1 SGHVS and CDR2 FNYEAQ. Trimming took off 2 bases at V and 0 bases at J, with 22 bases between the two ends. The CDR3: CASSLNELGVRSMNTEAFF. CDR3 in DNA: TGTGCCAGCAGCTTAAATGAGTTAGGTGTCAGGAGTATGAACACTGAAGCTTTCTTT. The full variable domain, completed using reference TRBV7-6 and TRBJ1-1, is GAGVSQSPRYKVTKRGQDVALRCDPISGHVSLYWYRQALGQGPEFLTYFNYEAQQDKSGLPNDRFSAERPEGSISTLTIQRTEQRDSAMYRCASSLNELGVRSMNTEAFFGQGTRLTVV.

The rearrangement links TRBV11-2 to TRBJ2-1; TRBD2 matches at 7 bases. This CDR3 spans 16 amino acids. From germline, CDR1 is SGHAT and CDR2 FQNNGV. Trimming cost V 5 bases and J 0 bases; bases outside gene matches: 7. The CDR3 loop is CASSERGDSSYNEQFF. As DNA, the CDR3 is TGTGCCAGCAGCGAACGGGGGGATAGCTCCTACAATGAGCAGTTCTTC. Together with reference TRBV11-2 and TRBJ2-1, the CDR3 gives the full variable domain: EAGVAQSPRYKIIEKRQSVAFWCNPISGHATLYWYQQILGQGPKLLIQFQNNGVVDDSQLPKDRFSAERLKGVDSTLKIQPAKLEDSAVYLCASSERGDSSYNEQFFGPGTRLTVL.

This sequence joins TRBV10-3 and TRBJ1-4; D is perhaps TRBD1 (6 bases). The germline V and J ends were trimmed by 4 bases and 0 bases, with 9 bases remaining between them. Germline CDR1 reads ENHRY; CDR2 reads SYGVKD. The CDR3 has 15 amino acids. CDR3 nucleotide sequence: TGTGCCATCAGTGCGGACAGTGCAACTAATGAAAAACTGTTTTTT. Its translation: CAISADSATNEKLFF.

This clonotype was detected a few times. The rearrangement joins TRBV2 to TRBJ2-7, with 9 bases that match TRBD1. The germline V gene encodes CDR1 SNHLY and CDR2 FYNNEI. The V segment lost 6 bases and the J segment 1 base; nucleotides outside the gene matches: 10. The CDR3 has 16 residues. CDR3 nucleotides: TGTGCCAGCAGGAGTATCGGGACAGGGTTTTCCTACGAGCAGTACTTC. Encoded protein: CASRSIGTGFSYEQYF.

This clonotype was counted between two and nine times. The chain has TRBV29-1 and TRBJ1-2, with D possibly matching TRBD1 (6 bases). Germline CDR1 and CDR2: SQVTM and ANQGSEA. This CDR3 region has 14 residues. Between the trimmed V and J ends, which lost 4 bases and 4 bases, there was a span of 16 bases. CDR3 nucleotides: TGCAGCGTTGGGTTGCGACAGGATTCCTATGGCTACACCTTC. Its translation: CSVGLRQDSYGYTF.

The chain is built from TRBV4-1 and TRBJ2-6; D remains unclear. V was clipped by 1 base and J by 0 bases, with 10 bases between them. Germline lookup yields CDR1 MGHRA and CDR2 YSYEKL. This CDR3 spans 17 amino acids. The CDR3 DNA reads as TGCGCCAGCAGCCAAGCGGGCGCCACCTCTGGGGCCAACGTCCTGACTTTC. As protein: CASSQAGATSGANVLTF.